This TCR beta chain stems from a study of blood T cell repertoires in COVID-19 (dated by TCRdb to the early 2020s). General notes on the study: Samples covering the acute and convalescent phases of COVID-19 were provided by collaborators in the United States, Italy and Spain. Samples came from the ongoing ImmuneRACE study (first 160 participants) plus 1,254 subjects from 6 global collaborators. The repertoires were released in a freely available public database intended as a resource for research on the immune response to SARS-CoV-2. The dataset comprised deeply sampled blood TCRbeta repertoires from subjects exposed to, actively infected with, or recovered from COVID-19. The prospective study material was composed of cDNA or gDNA derived from T cells, B-cell-depleted T cells, or PBMCs. Nearly every sample came with metadata listing a de-identified subject ID, COVID-19 status, age in years and sex. Where available, HLA class I and class II types were taken from metadata supplied by the sample provider and were not determined by assay-based typing. Here is what the overall study found, with its caveats: The amount of clinical and demographic metadata varied by source and participant and was provided uncurated.

Each collaborating institution followed its own protocols to collect whole blood in K2EDTA tubes. Collaborator samples were shipped for TCRbeta analysis as frozen whole blood, isolated PBMCs, or DNA extracted from either sample type. TCRbeta CDR3 regions were amplified from genomic DNA using the immunoSEQ Assay, a bias-controlled multiplex PCR. The study's processing was this. Nucleated cell counts per sample were estimated from amplification of reference gene primers within the assay. To quantify the absolute abundance of each unique TCRbeta CDR3 rearrangement, sequence reads were collapsed and filtered. Productive Simpson clonality was computed per sample as the square root of Simpson's diversity index over productive rearrangements. The table comes from immuneACCESS by way of TCRdb, which keeps in-frame sequences with V and J called. Part of the clones is missing from these tables; in studies checked, under half for an unresolved V gene and the rest for unknown reasons. V, J and clone size reflect that table, while D and trimming were determined from the DNA. Counted in this sample were under 200,000 clones; around nine tenths of them appeared once. The leading ten clones occupy about 4% of the sample.

As concerns this clone: Its target antigen remains unknown. It has no much larger one-base neighbor in the sample; base qualities were not kept.

This clonotype was obtained from a man between 18 and 35 years old with active or convalescent COVID-19. Sequences were obtained from peripheral blood.

The sequenced DNA: TGTGCCAGCAGCCAGATGGGCTCCCTGAACAATGAGCAGTTCTTC. Its protein reads: CASSQMGSLNNEQFF. This chain is built from TRBV5-5 and TRBJ2-1, with no D gene named confidently. The germline V gene (reference sequence) gives CDR1 as SGHKS and CDR2 as YYEKEE. The CDR3 sequence holds 15 residues, the cysteine and phenylalanine included. Only the CDR3 DNA stays, 45 bases, in frame from base 1. V is cut by 4 bases and J by 5 bases, and the space between the germline ends is 16 bases.